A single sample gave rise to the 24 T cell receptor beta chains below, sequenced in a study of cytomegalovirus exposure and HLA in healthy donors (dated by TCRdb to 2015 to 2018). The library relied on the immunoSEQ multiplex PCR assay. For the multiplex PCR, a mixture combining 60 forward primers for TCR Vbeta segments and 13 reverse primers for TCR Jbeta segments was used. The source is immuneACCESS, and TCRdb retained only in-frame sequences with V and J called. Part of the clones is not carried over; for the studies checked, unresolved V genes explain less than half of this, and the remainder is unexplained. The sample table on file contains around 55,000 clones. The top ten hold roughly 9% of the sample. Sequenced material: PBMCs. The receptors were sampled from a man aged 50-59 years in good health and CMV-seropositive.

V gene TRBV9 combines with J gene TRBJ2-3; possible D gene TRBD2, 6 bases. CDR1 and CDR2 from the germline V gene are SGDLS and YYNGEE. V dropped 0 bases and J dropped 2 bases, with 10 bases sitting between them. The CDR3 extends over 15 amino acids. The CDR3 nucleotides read TGTGCCAGCAGCGTAGAGGGCGGGGTCACAGATACGCAGTATTTT. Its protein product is CASSVEGGVTDTQYF.

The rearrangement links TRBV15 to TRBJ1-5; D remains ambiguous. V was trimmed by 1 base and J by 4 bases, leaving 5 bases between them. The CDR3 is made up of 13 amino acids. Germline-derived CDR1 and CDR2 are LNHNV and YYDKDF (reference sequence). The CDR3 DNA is TGTGCCACCAGCAGAGGCAGAAATCAGCCCCAGCATTTT. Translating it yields CATSRGRNQPQHF.

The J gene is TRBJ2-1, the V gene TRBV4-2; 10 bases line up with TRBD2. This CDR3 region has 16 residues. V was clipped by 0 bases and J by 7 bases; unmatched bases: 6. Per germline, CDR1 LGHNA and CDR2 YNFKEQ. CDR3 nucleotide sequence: TGTGCCAGCAGCCAAGACCAAGCGGGGGGGGAAAATGAGCAGTTCTTC. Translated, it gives CASSQDQAGGENEQFF.

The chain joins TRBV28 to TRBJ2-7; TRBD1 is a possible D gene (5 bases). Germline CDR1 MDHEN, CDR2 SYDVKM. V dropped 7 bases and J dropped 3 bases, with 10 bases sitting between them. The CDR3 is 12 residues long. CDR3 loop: CASTRQGYEQYF. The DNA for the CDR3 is TGTGCCAGCACGAGGCAGGGCTACGAGCAGTACTTC.

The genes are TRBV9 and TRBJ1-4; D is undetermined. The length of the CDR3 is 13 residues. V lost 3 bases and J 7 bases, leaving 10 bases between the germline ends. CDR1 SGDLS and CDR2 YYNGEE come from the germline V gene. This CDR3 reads CASSAGEREKLFF. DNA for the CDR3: TGTGCCAGCAGCGCCGGGGAACGTGAAAAACTGTTTTTT.

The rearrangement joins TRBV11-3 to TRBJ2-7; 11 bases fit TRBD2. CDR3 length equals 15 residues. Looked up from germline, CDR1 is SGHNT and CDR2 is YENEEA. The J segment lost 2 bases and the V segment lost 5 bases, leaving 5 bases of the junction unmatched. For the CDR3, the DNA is TGTGCCAGCAGCCTTACTAGCGGGGGCCCCTACGAGCAGTACTTC. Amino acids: CASSLTSGGPYEQYF.

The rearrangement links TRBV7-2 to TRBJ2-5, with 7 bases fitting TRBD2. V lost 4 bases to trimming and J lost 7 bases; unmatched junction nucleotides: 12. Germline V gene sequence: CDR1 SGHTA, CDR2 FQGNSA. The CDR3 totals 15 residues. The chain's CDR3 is CASSSQSGTFGTQYF. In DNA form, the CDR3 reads TGTGCCAGCAGCTCTCAAAGCGGGACTTTCGGGACCCAGTACTTC. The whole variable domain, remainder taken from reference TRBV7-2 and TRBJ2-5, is GAGVSQSPSNKVTEKGKDVELRCDPISGHTALYWYRQSLGQGLEFLIYFQGNSAPDKSGLPSDRFSAERTGGSVSTLTIQRTQQEDSAVYLCASSSQSGTFGTQYFGPGTRLLVL.

Written as DNA, the CDR3 is TGTGCCAGCAGCCAAGGGGGAGGCGGAACATTGGCCCTCCACTTT. Protein product: CASSQGGGGTLALHF. This rearrangement joins TRBV14 to TRBJ1-6; no clear D. The V end lost 1 base, the J end lost 14 bases, and 18 bases lay between the germline ends. Germline V gene sequence: CDR1 SGHDN, CDR2 FVKESK. The CDR3 is made up of 15 amino acids. Using reference TRBV14 and TRBJ1-6 for the parts outside the CDR3, the full variable domain is EAGVTQFPSHSVIEKGQTVTLRCDPISGHDNLYWYRRVMGKEIKFLLHFVKESKQDESGMPNNRFLAERTGGTYSTLKVQPAELEDSGVYFCASSQGGGGTLALHFGNGTRLTVT.

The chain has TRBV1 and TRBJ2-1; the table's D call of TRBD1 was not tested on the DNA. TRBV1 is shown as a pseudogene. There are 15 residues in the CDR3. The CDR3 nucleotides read TGCACCAGCAGCCAGGTGGAGACAGGGAACAATGAGCAGTTCTTC. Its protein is CTSSQVETGNNEQFF.

The CDR3 region has the DNA TGCGCCAGCAGCCAAGACACAGTCGACGGTATGTCCTACGAGCAGTACTTC. Translation gives CASSQDTVDGMSYEQYF. The chain is built from TRBV4-3 and TRBJ2-7; D gene uncertain. This CDR3 region has 17 residues. V shed 0 bases and J shed 1 base, with 16 bases lying between them. Germline V gene data show CDR1 as LGHNA and CDR2 as YSLEER.

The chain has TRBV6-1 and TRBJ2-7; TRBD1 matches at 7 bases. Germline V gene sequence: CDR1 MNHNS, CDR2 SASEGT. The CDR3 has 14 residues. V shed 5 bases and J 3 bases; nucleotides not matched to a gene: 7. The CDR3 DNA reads TGTGCCAGCAGTCGGGACAGTAGTTACTACGAGCAGTACTTC. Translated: CASSRDSSYYEQYF.

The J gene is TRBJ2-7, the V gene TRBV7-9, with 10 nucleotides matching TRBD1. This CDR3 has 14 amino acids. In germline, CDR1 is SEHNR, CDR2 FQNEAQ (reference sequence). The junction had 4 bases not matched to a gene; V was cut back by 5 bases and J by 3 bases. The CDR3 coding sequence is TGTGCCAGCAGCGCGGGACAGGGGAACTACGAGCAGTACTTC. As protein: CASSAGQGNYEQYF.

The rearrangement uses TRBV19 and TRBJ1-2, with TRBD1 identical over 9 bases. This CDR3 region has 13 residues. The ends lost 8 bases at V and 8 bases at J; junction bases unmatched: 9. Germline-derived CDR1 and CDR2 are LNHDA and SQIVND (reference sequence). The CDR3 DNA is TGTGCCAGTGGAAGGGGACAGGGTAGCGGCTACACCTTC. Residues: CASGRGQGSGYTF.

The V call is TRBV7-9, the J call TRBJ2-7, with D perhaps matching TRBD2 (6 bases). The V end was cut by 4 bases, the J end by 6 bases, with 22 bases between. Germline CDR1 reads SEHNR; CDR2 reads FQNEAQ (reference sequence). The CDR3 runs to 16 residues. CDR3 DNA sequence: TGTGCCAGCAGCTCCCACGCCGGGGGACGAGGCTCCGAGCAGTACTTC. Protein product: CASSSHAGGRGSEQYF.

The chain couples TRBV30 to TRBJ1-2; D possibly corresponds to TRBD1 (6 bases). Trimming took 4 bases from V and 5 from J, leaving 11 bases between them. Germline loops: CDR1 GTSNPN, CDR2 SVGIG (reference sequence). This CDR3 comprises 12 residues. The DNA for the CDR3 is TGTGCCTGGAACCCAGGACAGTATGGCTACACCTTC. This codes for CAWNPGQYGYTF.

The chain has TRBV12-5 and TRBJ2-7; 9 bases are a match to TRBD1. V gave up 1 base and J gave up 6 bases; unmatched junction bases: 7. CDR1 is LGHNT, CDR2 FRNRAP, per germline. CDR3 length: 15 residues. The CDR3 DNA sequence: TGTGCTAGTGGTTTGGAACGGACAGGGGCGCTCGAGCAGTACTTC. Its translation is CASGLERTGALEQYF.

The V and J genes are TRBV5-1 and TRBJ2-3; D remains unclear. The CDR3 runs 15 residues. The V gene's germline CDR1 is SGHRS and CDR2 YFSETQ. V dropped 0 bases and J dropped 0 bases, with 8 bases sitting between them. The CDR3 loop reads CASSLAGASTDTQYF. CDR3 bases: TGCGCCAGCAGCTTGGCCGGAGCTAGCACAGATACGCAGTATTTT.

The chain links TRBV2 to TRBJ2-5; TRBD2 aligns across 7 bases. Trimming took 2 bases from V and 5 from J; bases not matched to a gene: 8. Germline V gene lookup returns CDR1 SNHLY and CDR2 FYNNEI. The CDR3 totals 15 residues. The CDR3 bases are TGTGCCAGCAGTGAATCACTAGCGCAGGCGGAGACCCAGTACTTC. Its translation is CASSESLAQAETQYF.

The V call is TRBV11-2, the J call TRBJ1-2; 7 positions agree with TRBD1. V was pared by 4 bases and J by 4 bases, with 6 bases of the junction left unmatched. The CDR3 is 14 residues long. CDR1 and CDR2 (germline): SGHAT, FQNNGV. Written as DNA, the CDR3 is TGTGCCAGCAGCTATCGACAGGGTAGCTATGGCTACACCTTC. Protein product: CASSYRQGSYGYTF.

The CDR3 DNA reads as TGCAGCGTCCGCGCGGGAGAAGTCAATGAGCAGTTCTTC. Protein product: CSVRAGEVNEQFF. The gene calls are TRBV29-1 and TRBJ2-1; 7 positions agree with TRBD2. V gave up 6 bases and J gave up 6 bases; unmatched junction bases: 8. This CDR3 has 13 residues. Germline CDR1 reads SQVTM; CDR2 reads ANQGSEA.

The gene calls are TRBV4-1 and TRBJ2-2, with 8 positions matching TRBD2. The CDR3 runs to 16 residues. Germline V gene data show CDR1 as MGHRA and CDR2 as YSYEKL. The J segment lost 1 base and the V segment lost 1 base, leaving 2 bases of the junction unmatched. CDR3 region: CASSQVAGGNTGELFF. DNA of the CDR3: TGCGCCAGCAGCCAAGTTGCGGGGGGGAACACCGGGGAGCTGTTTTTT.

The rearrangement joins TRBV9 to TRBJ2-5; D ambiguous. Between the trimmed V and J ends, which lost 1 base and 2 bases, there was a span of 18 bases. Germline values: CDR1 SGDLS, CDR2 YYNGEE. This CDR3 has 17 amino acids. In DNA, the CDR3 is TGTGCCAGCAGCGTAACCGCTGGGCATCCAACACAAGAGACCCAGTACTTC. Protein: CASSVTAGHPTQETQYF.

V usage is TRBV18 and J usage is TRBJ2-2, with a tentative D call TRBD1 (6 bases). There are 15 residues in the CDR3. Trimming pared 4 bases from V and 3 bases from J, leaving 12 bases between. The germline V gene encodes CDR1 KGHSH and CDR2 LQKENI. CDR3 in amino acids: CASSLPGQDTGELFF. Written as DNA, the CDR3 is TGTGCCAGCTCACTACCGGGACAAGACACCGGGGAGCTGTTTTTT.

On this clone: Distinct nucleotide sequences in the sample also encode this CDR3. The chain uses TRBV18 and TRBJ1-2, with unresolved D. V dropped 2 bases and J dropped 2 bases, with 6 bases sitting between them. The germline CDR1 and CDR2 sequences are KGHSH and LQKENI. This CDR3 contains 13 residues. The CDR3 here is CASSPGQNYGYTF. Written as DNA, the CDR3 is TGTGCCAGCTCACCAGGCCAGAACTATGGCTACACCTTC.